The TCR beta chain described here comes from a study of T cell responses to AZD1222 COVID-19 vaccine. Points from the study as a whole: Spike-spanning, vaccine-associated CD4 TCRs were dominant at 160-218 and 743-854.

CDR3 length equals 14 residues. The germline gives CDR1 MNHEY, CDR2 SMNVEV (reference sequence). V trimming: 4 bases; J trimming: 4 bases; junction bases outside the gene matches: 6. With regard to this clone: What it binds is unknown.

Assay: immunoSEQ multiplex PCR; the TCRdb copy retains only in-frame clones and omits some. Here the sample spans 130,000 to 150,000 clones, 80% to 90% being singletons. The chain joins TRBV27 to TRBJ1-1, with TRBD1 identical over 7 bases. Sequences were derived from peripheral blood, sampled on day 0 of AZD1222 vaccination. The origin of this receptor is an adult in good health. The CDR3 bases are TGTGCCAGCAGTTGGACAGGAGTGCGCACTGAAGCTTTCTTT. Amino acid sequence: CASSWTGVRTEAFF.